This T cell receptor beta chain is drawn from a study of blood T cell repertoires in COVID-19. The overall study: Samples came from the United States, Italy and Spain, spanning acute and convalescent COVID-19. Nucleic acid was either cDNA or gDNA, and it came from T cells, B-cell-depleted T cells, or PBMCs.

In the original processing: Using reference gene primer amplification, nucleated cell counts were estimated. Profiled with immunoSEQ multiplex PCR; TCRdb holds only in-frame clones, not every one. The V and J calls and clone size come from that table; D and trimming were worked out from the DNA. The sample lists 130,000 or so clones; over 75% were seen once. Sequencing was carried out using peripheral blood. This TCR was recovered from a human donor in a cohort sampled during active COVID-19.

CDR3 residues: CASSHGTRANYGYTF. CDR3 sequence (DNA): TGTGCCAGTAGTCACGGGACAAGAGCTAACTATGGCTACACCTTC. The V call is TRBV19, the J call TRBJ1-2; D might be TRBD1 (6 bases). The CDR3 contains 15 residues. Between the trimmed V and J ends, which lost 5 bases and 0 bases, there was a span of 13 bases. Germline CDR1 LNHDA, CDR2 SQIVND (reference sequence).